These 27 T cell receptor beta chains came from one sample sequenced in a study of blood T cell repertoires in COVID-19. Generated by immunoSEQ multiplex PCR, the TCRdb table keeps only in-frame clones and is missing some. The data show 200,000 to 250,000 clones, 75% to 85% seen once. What was sequenced was peripheral blood. The receptors come from a human donor in a cohort sampled during active COVID-19.

This clone is a singleton in its sample. J is TRBJ2-1 and V is TRBV27, with a tentative D call TRBD1 (5 bases). The CDR3 has 15 amino acids. With 1 base removed from V and 7 bases from J, the gap between germline ends came to 14 bases. Germline assignment: CDR1 MNHEY and CDR2 SMNVEV (reference sequence). The CDR3 region has the DNA TGTGCCAGCAGTTTATTGACAGTGCAGATTAATGAGCAGTTCTTC. It yields the protein CASSLLTVQINEQFF.

The chain recombines TRBV28 with TRBJ1-2; possibly TRBD1 for D (6 bases). Germline V gene lookup returns CDR1 MDHEN and CDR2 SYDVKM. Trimming took off 4 bases at V and 4 bases at J, with 22 bases between the two ends. The CDR3 runs 17 residues. CDR3 residues: CASSSPGTPTAGYGYTF. For the CDR3, the DNA is TGTGCCAGCAGTTCCCCCGGGACACCCACCGCGGGCTATGGCTACACCTTC.

The chain links TRBV10-1 to TRBJ1-1; D may be TRBD1 (5 bases). Between the trimmed V and J ends, which lost 11 bases and 1 base, there was a span of 14 bases. The CDR3 loop spans 13 amino acids. Germline V gene sequence: CDR1 WNHNN, CDR2 SYGVQD (reference sequence). The CDR3 here is CAGEGRTNTEAFF. The CDR3 DNA sequence: TGCGCCGGGGAGGGACGGACGAACACTGAAGCTTTCTTT.

The chain recombines TRBV18 with TRBJ1-1; 8 nucleotides line up with TRBD1. V dropped 5 bases and J dropped 1; count of bases not matched to a gene: 0. Germline lookup yields CDR1 KGHSH and CDR2 LQKENI. The CDR3 runs to 13 residues. CDR3 region: CASSGQGNTEAFF. CDR3 DNA: TGTGCCAGCTCAGGACAGGGGAACACTGAAGCTTTCTTT.

V usage is TRBV10-3 and J usage is TRBJ2-3; 7 bases align to TRBD2. From germline, CDR1 is ENHRY and CDR2 SYGVKD. CDR3 length: 12 residues. The V segment lost 9 bases and the J segment 3 bases; nucleotides outside the gene matches: 3. The CDR3 coding sequence is TGTGCCATGGCGGGGGAAACAGATACGCAGTATTTT. Translating it yields CAMAGETDTQYF.

The chain has TRBV15 and TRBJ2-2; 10 bases line up with TRBD2. Trimming at V came to 5 bases and at J to 4 bases, leaving 16 bases not matched to a gene. The CDR3 has 19 residues. Germline V gene lookup returns CDR1 LNHNV and CDR2 YYDKDF (reference sequence). The CDR3: CATSARSVGLAVSTGELFF. CDR3 bases: TGTGCCACCAGCGCGAGGAGCGTTGGACTAGCGGTTTCCACCGGGGAGCTGTTTTTT. Full variable domain (missing parts from reference TRBV15 and TRBJ2-2): DAMVIQNPRYQVTQFGKPVTLSCSQTLNHNVMYWYQQKSSQAPKLLFHYYDKDFNNEADTPDNFQSRRPNTSFCFLDIRSPGLGDTAMYLCATSARSVGLAVSTGELFFGEGSRLTVL.

The V call is TRBV9, the J call TRBJ2-2; 10 bases fit TRBD2. Per germline, CDR1 SGDLS and CDR2 YYNGEE. This CDR3 has 15 amino acids. V was clipped by 3 bases and J by 5 bases; unmatched bases: 4. In nucleotides, the CDR3 is TGTGCCAGCAGCGCCCAGCGGGGGGGGACCGGGGAGCTGTTTTTT. The encoded protein is CASSAQRGGTGELFF. Full variable domain (remainder filled in from reference TRBV9 and TRBJ2-2): DSGVTQTPKHLITATGQRVTLRCSPRSGDLSVYWYQQSLDQGLQFLIQYYNGEERAKGNILERFSAQQFPDLHSELNLSSLELGDSALYFCASSAQRGGTGELFFGEGSRLTVL.

This chain links TRBV11-3 with TRBJ2-2, with D tentatively TRBD2 (5 bases). V was trimmed by 5 bases and J by 3 bases, leaving 19 bases between them. The CDR3 totals 17 residues. In germline, CDR1 is SGHNT, CDR2 YENEEA. The CDR3 spells CASSPGLLRGYTGELFF. In DNA form, the CDR3 reads TGTGCCAGCAGCCCCGGACTGCTTAGAGGGTACACCGGGGAGCTGTTTTTT.

V is TRBV10-3 and J is TRBJ2-1; tentatively, D is TRBD2 (5 bases). The CDR3 length is 15 residues. V was pared by 0 bases and J by 8 bases, with 14 bases between. Germline CDR1 is ENHRY and CDR2 is SYGVKD. The CDR3 spells CAISESISAGDEQFF. CDR3 nucleotide sequence: TGTGCCATCAGTGAGTCGATTAGCGCCGGGGATGAGCAGTTCTTC.

This chain connects TRBV11-2 to TRBJ1-6, with TRBD1 matching over 9 bases. CDR1 and CDR2 from the germline V gene are SGHAT and FQNNGV. Losses at the gene ends were 5 bases for V and 8 bases for J; bases not matched to a gene: 4. This CDR3 region has 14 residues. The CDR3 here is CASSQTGGDSPLHF. The CDR3 DNA reads as TGTGCCAGCAGCCAGACAGGGGGGGATTCACCCCTCCACTTT.

The chain combines TRBV14 with TRBJ1-1; 8 bases are shared with TRBD1. Germline V gene lookup returns CDR1 SGHDN and CDR2 FVKESK. The CDR3 runs 15 residues. Trimming took 4 bases from V and 2 from J; bases not matched to a gene: 6. The CDR3 sequence is CASSPHDRGNTEAFF. For the CDR3, the DNA is TGTGCCAGCAGCCCTCATGACAGGGGAAACACTGAAGCTTTCTTT.

The rearrangement joins TRBV19 to TRBJ1-5; no clear D. The V gene lost 7 bases and the J gene lost 7 bases, with 17 bases spanning the gap. Germline values: CDR1 LNHDA, CDR2 SQIVND (reference sequence). The CDR3 totals 14 residues. Here the CDR3 DNA reads TGTGCCAGTACCCCCCGGGAAAGGAGGCAGCCCCAGCATTTT. It translates to CASTPRERRQPQHF. Looking up the rest from reference TRBV19 and TRBJ1-5 gives the full variable domain: DGGITQSPKYLFRKEGQNVTLSCEQNLNHDAMYWYRQDPGQGLRLIYYSQIVNDFQKGDIAEGYSVSREKKESFPLTVTSAQKNPTAFYLCASTPRERRQPQHFGDGTRLSIL.

This chain links TRBV7-2 with TRBJ1-2; the D is unclear. This CDR3 region has 15 residues. The V end lost 1 base, the J end lost 0 bases, and 9 bases lay between the germline ends. CDR1 is SGHTA, CDR2 FQGNSA, per germline. The CDR3 sequence: CASSLERRSNYGYTF. CDR3 DNA: TGTGCCAGCAGCTTAGAGCGGCGCTCTAACTATGGCTACACCTTC.

V is TRBV28 and J is TRBJ2-5; 14 positions match TRBD2. The CDR3 runs to 14 residues. After removal of 11 bases from V and 5 bases from J, the junction contained 7 bases not matched to a gene. Germline CDR1 reads MDHEN; CDR2 reads SYDVKM. In DNA, the CDR3 is TGTGCCGGAGGGACTAGCGGGAGTTGGGAGACCCAGTACTTC. Translated: CAGGTSGSWETQYF.

This clone was seen a single time. The chain employs TRBV13 and TRBJ2-1, with 16 bases lining up with TRBD2. Per germline, CDR1 PRHDT and CDR2 FYEKMQ (reference sequence). This CDR3 comprises 20 residues. Trimming cost V 6 bases and J 4 bases; bases outside gene matches: 15. The CDR3 reads CASRLNQGLAGGGFYNEQFF. CDR3 coding DNA: TGTGCCAGCAGGCTTAACCAGGGACTAGCGGGAGGGGGGTTTTACAATGAGCAGTTCTTC.

On this clone itself: The same CDR3 also results from other DNA sequences found in this sample. The V gene is TRBV19, the J gene TRBJ1-5; no clear D gene. Trimming pared 2 bases from V and 3 bases from J, leaving 5 bases between. The CDR3 contains 13 residues. Germline CDR1 reads LNHDA; CDR2 reads SQIVND (reference sequence). The CDR3 DNA is TGTGCCAGTAGTATATCGGTCAATCAGCCCCAGCATTTT. Its translation is CASSISVNQPQHF.

The chain joins TRBV6-6 to TRBJ1-1; no reliable D call. V was trimmed by 0 bases and J by 0 bases, leaving 8 bases between them. Per germline, CDR1 MNHNY and CDR2 SVGAGI (reference sequence). CDR3 length equals 15 residues. The CDR3 spells CASSYSYSLNTEAFF. The CDR3 DNA reads TGTGCCAGCAGTTACTCGTACAGCCTGAACACTGAAGCTTTCTTT.

The chain recombines TRBV6-5 with TRBJ2-7, with 11 bases lining up with TRBD1. Germline trimming cut 6 bases from V and 7 bases from J; bases unmatched to any gene: 8. The CDR3 has 14 amino acids. The germline V gene has CDR1 MNHEY and CDR2 SVGAGI. As DNA, the CDR3 is TGTGCCAGCAGCCCGGACAGGGGGCCATGGGAGCAGTACTTC. Translated, it gives CASSPDRGPWEQYF.

J is TRBJ1-6 and V is TRBV28, with a weak D call TRBD1 (5 bases). Germline-derived CDR1 and CDR2 are MDHEN and SYDVKM. V lost 2 bases to trimming and J lost 14 bases, with 16 bases between them. There are 14 residues in the CDR3. The CDR3 DNA sequence: TGTGCCAGCAGTTTAGGGGCCGGGCTATCGTCCCTCCACTTT. It codes for CASSLGAGLSSLHF.

This clone was found a few times. The chain uses TRBV19 and TRBJ2-1; D is unclear. The CDR3 totals 14 residues. V gave up 5 bases and J gave up 2 bases, with 10 bases separating them. Germline CDR1 LNHDA, CDR2 SQIVND (reference sequence). This CDR3 is CASSPGTTYNEQFF. The DNA of the CDR3 is TGTGCCAGTAGTCCAGGTACGACCTACAATGAGCAGTTCTTC. The whole variable domain, filled in from reference TRBV19 and TRBJ2-1, reads DGGITQSPKYLFRKEGQNVTLSCEQNLNHDAMYWYRQDPGQGLRLIYYSQIVNDFQKGDIAEGYSVSREKKESFPLTVTSAQKNPTAFYLCASSPGTTYNEQFFGPGTRLTVL.

The V and J genes are TRBV18 and TRBJ1-2; the D is unclear. This CDR3 region has 13 residues. CDR1 is KGHSH, CDR2 LQKENI, per germline. V was pared by 2 bases and J by 8 bases, with 12 bases between. The CDR3 sequence: CASSPGSFGGYTF. CDR3 bases: TGTGCCAGCTCACCAGGCAGCTTCGGGGGCTACACCTTC.

V and J are TRBV27 and TRBJ2-2; maybe TRBD1 (6 bases). This CDR3 comprises 15 residues. Trimming removed 5 bases at V and 1 base at J, with 11 bases between. Germline V gene lookup returns CDR1 MNHEY and CDR2 SMNVEV (reference sequence). CDR3 protein: CASSRTRGNTGELFF. The CDR3 DNA reads TGTGCCAGCAGTCGTACCAGGGGGAACACCGGGGAGCTGTTTTTT.

The V and J genes are TRBV19 and TRBJ2-5, with 9 nucleotides matching TRBD1. CDR3 length: 16 residues. Germline CDR1 reads LNHDA; CDR2 reads SQIVND (reference sequence). The ends lost 5 bases at V and 2 bases at J; junction bases unmatched: 9. CDR3 nucleotide sequence: TGTGCCAGTAGTGCACGGGACAGGGAATTTCAAGAGACCCAGTACTTC. Translating gives CASSARDREFQETQYF.

In nucleotides, the CDR3 is TGTGCCAGCAGCCCGAGGGAGACCCAGTACTTC. It yields the protein CASSPRETQYF. The chain recombines TRBV7-2 with TRBJ2-5; D remains unclear. V lost 5 bases and J 5 bases, leaving 6 bases between the germline ends. Germline CDR1 and CDR2: SGHTA and FQGNSA. The CDR3 sequence is 11 residues long.

The chain couples TRBV5-4 to TRBJ1-1; D perhaps matches TRBD1 (5 bases). Per the germline V gene, CDR1 is SGHNT and CDR2 is YYREEE (reference sequence). The germline V and J ends were trimmed by 5 bases and 4 bases, with 9 bases remaining between them. The CDR3 runs to 12 residues. The DNA of the CDR3 is TGTGCCAGCAGGGGGACTGGCACTGAAGCTTTCTTT. It encodes CASRGTGTEAFF. The full variable domain, in which reference TRBV5-4 and TRBJ1-1 provide the parts outside the CDR3, is ETGVTQSPTHLIKTRGQQVTLRCSSQSGHNTVSWYQQALGQGPQFIFQYYREEENGRGNFPPRFSGLQFPNYSSELNVNALELDDSALYLCASRGTGTEAFFGQGTRLTVV.

In this sample, this clone turned up once. The chain employs TRBV10-3 and TRBJ2-1; no reliable D call. The CDR3 covers 11 residues. Trimming left V 3 bases short and J 10 bases short, with 7 bases between. Per the germline V gene, CDR1 is ENHRY and CDR2 is SYGVKD. The CDR3: CAISDTREQFF. The CDR3 coding sequence is TGTGCCATCAGTGACACCAGGGAGCAGTTCTTC.

This clone has only one observation. This sequence joins TRBV27 and TRBJ2-3; D perhaps matches TRBD1 (6 bases). The CDR3 is made up of 15 amino acids. Trimming took off 7 bases at V and 0 bases at J, with 14 bases between the two ends. The germline gives CDR1 MNHEY, CDR2 SMNVEV (reference sequence). This CDR3 reads CASMPRTVSTDTQYF. CDR3 sequence (DNA): TGTGCCAGCATGCCCCGGACAGTTAGCACAGATACGCAGTATTTT.